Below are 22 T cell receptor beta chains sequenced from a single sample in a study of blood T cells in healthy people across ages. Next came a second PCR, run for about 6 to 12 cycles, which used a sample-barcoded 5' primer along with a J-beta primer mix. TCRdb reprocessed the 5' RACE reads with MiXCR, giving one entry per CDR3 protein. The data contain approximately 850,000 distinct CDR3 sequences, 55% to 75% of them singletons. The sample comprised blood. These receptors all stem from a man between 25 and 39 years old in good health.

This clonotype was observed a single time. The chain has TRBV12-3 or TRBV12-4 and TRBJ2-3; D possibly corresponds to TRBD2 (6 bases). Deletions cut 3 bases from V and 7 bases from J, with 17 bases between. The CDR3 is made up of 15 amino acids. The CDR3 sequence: CASSFFDGGSNTQYF. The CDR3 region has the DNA TGTGCCAGCAGTTTCTTTGACGGGGGAAGTAATACGCAGTATTTT.

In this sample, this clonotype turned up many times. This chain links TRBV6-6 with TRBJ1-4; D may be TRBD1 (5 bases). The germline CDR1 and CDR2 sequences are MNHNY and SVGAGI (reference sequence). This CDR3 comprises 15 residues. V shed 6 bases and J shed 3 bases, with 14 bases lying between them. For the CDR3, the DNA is TGTGCCAGCAGCCCGGAGGGGAATCCTAATGAAAAACTGTTTTTT. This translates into CASSPEGNPNEKLFF.

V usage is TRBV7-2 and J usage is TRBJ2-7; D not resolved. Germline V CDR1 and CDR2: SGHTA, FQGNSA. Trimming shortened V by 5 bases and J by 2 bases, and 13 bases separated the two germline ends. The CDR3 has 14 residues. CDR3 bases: TGTGCCAGCAGCGAGCATGGACCGGCCTACGAGCAGTACTTC. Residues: CASSEHGPAYEQYF.

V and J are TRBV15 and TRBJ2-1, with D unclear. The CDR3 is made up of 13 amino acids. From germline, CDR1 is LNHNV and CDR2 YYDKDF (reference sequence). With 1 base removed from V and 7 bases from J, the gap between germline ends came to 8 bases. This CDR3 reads CATSRGNNNEQFF. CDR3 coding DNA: TGTGCCACCAGCAGAGGGAATAATAATGAGCAGTTCTTC.

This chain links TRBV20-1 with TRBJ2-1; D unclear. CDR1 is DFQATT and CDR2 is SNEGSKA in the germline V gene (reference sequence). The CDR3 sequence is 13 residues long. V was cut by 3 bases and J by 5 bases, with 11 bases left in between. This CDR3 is CSASGLPNNEQFF. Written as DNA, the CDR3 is TGCAGTGCTAGTGGATTGCCAAACAATGAGCAGTTCTTC.

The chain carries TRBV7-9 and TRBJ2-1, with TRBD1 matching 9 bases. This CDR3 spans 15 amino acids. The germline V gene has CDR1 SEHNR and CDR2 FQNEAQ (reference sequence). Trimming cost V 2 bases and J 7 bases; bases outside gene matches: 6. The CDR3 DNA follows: TGTGCCAGCAGCTTATTACCGGACAGGGGAAATGAGCAGTTCTTC. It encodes CASSLLPDRGNEQFF.

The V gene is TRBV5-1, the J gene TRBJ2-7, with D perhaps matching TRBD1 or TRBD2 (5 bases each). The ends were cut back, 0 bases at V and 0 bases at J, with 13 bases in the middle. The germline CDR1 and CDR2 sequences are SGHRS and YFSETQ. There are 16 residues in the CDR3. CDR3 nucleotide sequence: TGCGCCAGCAGCTTGGAACCGGGACCCAGCTCCTACGAGCAGTACTTC. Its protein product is CASSLEPGPSSYEQYF.

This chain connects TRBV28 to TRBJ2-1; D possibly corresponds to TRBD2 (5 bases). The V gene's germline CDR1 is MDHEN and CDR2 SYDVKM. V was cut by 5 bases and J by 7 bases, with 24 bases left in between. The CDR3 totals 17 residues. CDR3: CASSPYPEGGLINEQFF. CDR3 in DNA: TGTGCCAGCAGTCCGTACCCCGAGGGCGGACTCATAAATGAGCAGTTCTTC.

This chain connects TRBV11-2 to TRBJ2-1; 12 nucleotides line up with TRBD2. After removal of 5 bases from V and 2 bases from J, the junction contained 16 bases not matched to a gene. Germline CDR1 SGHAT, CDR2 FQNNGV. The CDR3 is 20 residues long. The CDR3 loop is CASSRPRQPLAGGPYNEQFF. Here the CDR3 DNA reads TGTGCCAGCAGCCGGCCCCGACAGCCTCTAGCGGGAGGGCCCTACAATGAGCAGTTCTTC.

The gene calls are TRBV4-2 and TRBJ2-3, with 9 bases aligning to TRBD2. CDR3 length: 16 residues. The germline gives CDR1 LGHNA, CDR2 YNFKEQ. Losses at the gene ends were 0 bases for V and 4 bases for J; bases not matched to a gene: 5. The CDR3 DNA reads TGTGCCAGCAGCCAAGAGGCGGGAGGGACGCCAGATACGCAGTATTTT. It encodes CASSQEAGGTPDTQYF.

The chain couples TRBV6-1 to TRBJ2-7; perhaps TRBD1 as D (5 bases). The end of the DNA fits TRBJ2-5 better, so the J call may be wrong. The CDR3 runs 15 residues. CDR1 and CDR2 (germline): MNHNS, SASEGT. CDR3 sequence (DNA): TGTGCCAGCAGGAAAAGAAGGGGATTCGGAGAGACCCAGTACTTC. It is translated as CASRKRRGFGETQYF.

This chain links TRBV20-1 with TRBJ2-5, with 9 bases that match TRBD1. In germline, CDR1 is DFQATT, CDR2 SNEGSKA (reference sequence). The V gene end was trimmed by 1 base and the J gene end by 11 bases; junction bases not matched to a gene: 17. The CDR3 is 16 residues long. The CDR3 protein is CSARGGQGSFFDEQYF. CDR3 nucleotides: TGCAGTGCTAGAGGCGGACAGGGGTCGTTTTTCGATGAGCAGTACTTC.

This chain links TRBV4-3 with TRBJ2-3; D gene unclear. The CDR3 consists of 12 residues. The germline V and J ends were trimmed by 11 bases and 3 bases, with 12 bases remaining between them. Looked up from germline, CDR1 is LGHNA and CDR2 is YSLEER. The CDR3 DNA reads TGCGCCCTATTGAATGGGACAGATACGCAGTATTTT. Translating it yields CALLNGTDTQYF.

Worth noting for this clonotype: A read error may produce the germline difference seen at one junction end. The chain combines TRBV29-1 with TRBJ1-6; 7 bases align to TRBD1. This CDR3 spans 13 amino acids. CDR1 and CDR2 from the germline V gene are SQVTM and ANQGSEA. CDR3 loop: CSVRQGDNSPPHF. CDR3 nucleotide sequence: TGCAGCGTTCGACAGGGAGATAATTCACCCCCCCACTTT.

The CDR3, as DNA: TGTGCCAGCAGGTCCGGGACAGCCTCAAGTTGGGAGACCCAGTACTTC. Its translation is CASRSGTASSWETQYF. The chain uses TRBV6-5 and TRBJ2-5, with 7 bases fitting TRBD1. V trimming: 6 bases; J trimming: 5 bases; junction bases outside the gene matches: 15. Germline V gene data show CDR1 as MNHEY and CDR2 as SVGAGI. The length of the CDR3 is 16 residues.

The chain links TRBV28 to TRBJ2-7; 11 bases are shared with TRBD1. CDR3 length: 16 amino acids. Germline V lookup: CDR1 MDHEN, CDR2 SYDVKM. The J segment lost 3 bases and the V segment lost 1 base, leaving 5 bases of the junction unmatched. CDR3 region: CASSLSPGTGGYEQYF. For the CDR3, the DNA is TGTGCCAGCAGTTTATCCCCCGGGACAGGGGGCTACGAGCAGTACTTC.

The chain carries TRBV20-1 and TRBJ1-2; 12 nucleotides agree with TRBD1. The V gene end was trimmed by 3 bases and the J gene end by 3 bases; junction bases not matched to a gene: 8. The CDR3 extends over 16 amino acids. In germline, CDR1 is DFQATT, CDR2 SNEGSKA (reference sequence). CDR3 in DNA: TGCAGTGCTAGGTCGGGACAGGGGGCGCCGGACTATGGCTACACCTTC. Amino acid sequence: CSARSGQGAPDYGYTF.

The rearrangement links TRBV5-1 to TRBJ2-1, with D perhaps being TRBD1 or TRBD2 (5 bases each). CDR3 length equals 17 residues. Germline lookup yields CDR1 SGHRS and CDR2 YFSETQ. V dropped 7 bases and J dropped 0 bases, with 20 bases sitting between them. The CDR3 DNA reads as TGCGCCAGCCGTAAGGGGAACGGGGCCAGCTCCTACAATGAGCAGTTCTTC. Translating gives CASRKGNGASSYNEQFF.

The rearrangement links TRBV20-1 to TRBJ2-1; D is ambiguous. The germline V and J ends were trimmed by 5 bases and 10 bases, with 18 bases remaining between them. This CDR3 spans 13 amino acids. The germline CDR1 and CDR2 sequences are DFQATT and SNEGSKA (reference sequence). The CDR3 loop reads CSAPDRFGGEQFF. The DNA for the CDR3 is TGCAGTGCTCCAGACCGCTTCGGCGGCGAGCAGTTCTTC.

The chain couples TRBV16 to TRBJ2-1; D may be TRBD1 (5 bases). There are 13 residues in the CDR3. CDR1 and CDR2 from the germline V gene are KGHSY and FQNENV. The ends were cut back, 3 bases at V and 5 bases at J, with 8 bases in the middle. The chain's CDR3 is CASSQTVNNEQFF. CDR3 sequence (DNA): TGTGCCAGCAGCCAGACAGTCAACAATGAGCAGTTCTTC.

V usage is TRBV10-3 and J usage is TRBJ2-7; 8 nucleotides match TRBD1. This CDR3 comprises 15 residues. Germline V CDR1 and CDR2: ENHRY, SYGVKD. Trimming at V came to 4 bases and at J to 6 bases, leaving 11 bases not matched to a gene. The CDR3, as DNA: TGTGCCATCAGTGGCCCGGGACAGGCTGAATTCGAGCAGTACTTC. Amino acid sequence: CAISGPGQAEFEQYF.

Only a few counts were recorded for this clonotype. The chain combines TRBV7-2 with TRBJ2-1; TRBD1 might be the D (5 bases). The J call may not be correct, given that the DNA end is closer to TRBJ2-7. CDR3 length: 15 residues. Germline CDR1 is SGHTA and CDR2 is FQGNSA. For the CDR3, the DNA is TGTGCCAGCAGCTCGCCAGAGGACAACTACAATGAGCAGTACTTC. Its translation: CASSSPEDNYNEQYF.